This record concerns one T cell receptor (beta chain) sequence. Its antigen is currently unknown. This record belongs to a study of CD8 T cells in ankylosing spondylitis. Study-wide points: A TCR beta motif of several highly homologous variants seemed to mark ankylosing spondylitis blood.

Germline CDR1 and CDR2: SGDLS and YYNGEE. V gave up 4 bases and J gave up 5 bases, with 18 bases separating them. The CDR3 length is 16 residues. Quantitative molecular-barcoded 5'-RACE generated the TCR beta libraries. One entry per CDR3 protein results from TCRdb running MiXCR on the 5' RACE reads. The sample comprises 200,000 to 250,000 distinct CDR3 sequences, 10% to 13% of which are singletons, and 21% rests with the top ten. This sequence originates from a male donor with ankylosing spondylitis or in good health (not recorded which). Sequences were obtained from blood, either unsorted or a sorted T cell fraction (not recorded which). The chain has TRBV9 and TRBJ1-4; no reliable D call. In nucleotides, the CDR3 is TGTGCCAGCAGCTCCAACCGAAGAGATCCGAATGAAAAACTGTTTTTT. Its protein product is CASSSNRRDPNEKLFF.